This record concerns one TCR beta chain sequence. Its antigen is still unknown. Assay: immunoSEQ multiplex PCR; the TCRdb copy retains only in-frame clones and omits some. The sample yields 300,000 to 350,000 clones, around 90% seen once. Germline V gene sequence: CDR1 GTSNPN, CDR2 SVGIG (reference sequence). This CDR3 has 13 residues. V shed 5 bases and J shed 1 base, with 11 bases lying between them. The treatment here: around 19 received Ad26.COV2.S at low or high dose, single or two shots; roughly five received placebo; per-sample allocation not given. On day 63 after the first injection, vaccine and placebo recipients gave samples. This sample was taken from a study of Ad26.COV2.S vaccination and SARS-CoV-2 variants. Study findings and constraints: It is possible that the TCR breadth and depth analyses underestimated the total T cell responses.

The source was peripheral blood, collected in a trial of Ad26.COV2.S vaccine versus placebo. The sequence derives from a person between 18 and 59 years old who received the Ad26.COV2.S COVID-19 vaccine or a placebo. This rearrangement joins TRBV30 to TRBJ1-1, with a weak D call TRBD1 (6 bases). CDR3 sequence (DNA): TGTGCCTGGCAGACAGGAGAGAACACTGAAGCTTTCTTT. This sequence encodes CAWQTGENTEAFF.